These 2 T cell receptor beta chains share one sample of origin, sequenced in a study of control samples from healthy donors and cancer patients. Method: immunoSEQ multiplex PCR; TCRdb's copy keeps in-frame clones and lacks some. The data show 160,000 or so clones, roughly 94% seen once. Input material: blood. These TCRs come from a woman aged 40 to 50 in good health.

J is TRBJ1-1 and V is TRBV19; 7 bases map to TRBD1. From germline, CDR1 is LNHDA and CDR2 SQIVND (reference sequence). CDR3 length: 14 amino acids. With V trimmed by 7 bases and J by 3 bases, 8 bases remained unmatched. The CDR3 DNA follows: TGTGCCAGTAACCTCAGGACAGGACACACTGAAGCTTTCTTT. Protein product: CASNLRTGHTEAFF.

The chain's CDR3 is CASSQEGWASGSYEQYF. In nucleotides, the CDR3 is TGCGCCAGCAGCCAAGAAGGGTGGGCTAGCGGGAGTTACGAGCAGTACTTC. The rearrangement joins TRBV4-1 to TRBJ2-7; the match to TRBD2 covers 10 bases. Germline V gives CDR1 MGHRA, CDR2 YSYEKL. This CDR3 spans 17 amino acids. J gave up 4 bases and V 0 bases, and 9 bases lay outside the gene matches.